This paragraph covers one T cell receptor beta chain sequence. The antigen is undetermined. CDR3 length: 16 amino acids. Germline CDR1 SGHTA, CDR2 FQGNSA. Trimming shortened V by 3 bases and J by 1 base, and 13 bases separated the two germline ends. This sample is part of a study of T-cell memory formation after mild COVID-19. Across the whole study: Clusters of TCRs were largely donor specific. Notes on the study in general: Some clones that responded turned up in pre-infection memory, which suggests that cross-reactive memory joined in.

TCR alpha and TCR beta cDNA libraries carrying sample barcodes and UMIs came from 5'RACE with constant-segment primers. From the 5' RACE reads, TCRdb called clonotypes with MiXCR, one entry per CDR3 protein. The table has just over 300,000 distinct CDR3 sequences, roughly 19% seen once. The rearrangement joins TRBV7-2 to TRBJ1-5; D might be TRBD1 (6 bases). The sample comprised PBMCs or a T cell subset sorted from them (not recorded which). This TCR derives from a man aged 18 to 30 who had mild COVID-19 (a few samples of this study predate the infection). Cell type and time point are not known. The CDR3 DNA reads as TGTGCCAGCAGCTTGTCAGGGGCTTCCAGCAATCAGCCCCAGCATTTT. This sequence encodes CASSLSGASSNQPQHF.